This TCR beta chain was captured in a study of blood T cell repertoires in COVID-19. About the research overall: The United States, Italy and Spain provided the acute and convalescent COVID-19 samples. Sample material is recorded as cDNA or gDNA derived from T cells, B-cell-depleted T cells, or PBMCs.

Original processing notes: By means of reference gene primer amplification, nucleated cell counts were estimated. Sequencing used immunoSEQ multiplex PCR; TCRdb keeps in-frame clones, though not all of them. The V and J calls and clone size were taken over from that table, and D and trimming were inferred from the DNA. The sample lists approximately 110,000 clones, around 85% occurring once. Those enrolled in Seattle joined during active infection and were followed longitudinally afterward. V lost 6 bases and J 5 bases, leaving 20 bases between the germline ends. CDR3 length equals 15 residues. Per the germline V gene, CDR1 is MDHEN and CDR2 is SYDVKM.

The TCR sequence derives from an elderly woman with COVID-19, enrolled during active disease. V usage is TRBV28 and J usage is TRBJ2-7; D perhaps matches TRBD2 (6 bases). Sequencing used peripheral blood. The chain's CDR3 is CASRSAGSLSHEQYF. For the CDR3, the DNA is TGTGCCAGCAGATCTGCCGGGAGTCTTTCCCACGAGCAGTACTTC.